What follows are 20 T cell receptor beta chains derived from one specimen sequenced in a study of blood T cells in healthy people across ages. A second about 7 to 12 cycle PCR used barcoded and J-beta primers. One entry per CDR3 protein, called by TCRdb with MiXCR from the 5' RACE reads. Of about 780,000 distinct CDR3 sequences listed, around a quarter were seen once; the top ten hold about 2.9%. In addition, the sample was reused for a study of T cells of mothers and their children.

Source material: blood. Receptors originate from a boy aged 5-17 years in good health.

This clonotype was detected ten times or more. V is TRBV7-2 and J is TRBJ1-1; D unresolved. The germline V and J ends were trimmed by 2 bases and 4 bases, with 11 bases remaining between them. Per the germline V gene, CDR1 is SGHTA and CDR2 is FQGNSA. This CDR3 comprises 14 residues. CDR3 sequence (DNA): TGTGCCAGCAGCTTAACGGAGCGAGGCACTGAAGCTTTCTTT. It specifies CASSLTERGTEAFF. Supplemented by reference TRBV7-2 and TRBJ1-1, the full variable domain reads GAGVSQSPSNKVTEKGKDVELRCDPISGHTALYWYRQSLGQGLEFLIYFQGNSAPDKSGLPSDRFSAERTGGSVSTLTIQRTQQEDSAVYLCASSLTERGTEAFFGQGTRLTVV.

This clonotype has more than one count but fewer than ten. Mismatch with germline at one junction end may stem from a read error. The chain links TRBV7-9 to TRBJ2-1; possibly TRBD1 for D (5 bases). The CDR3 is made up of 14 amino acids. Germline CDR1 and CDR2: SEHNR and FQNEAQ (reference sequence). CDR3 loop: CASSLGQTTYEQHF. Written as DNA, the CDR3 is TGTGCCAGCAGCTTAGGACAGACAACCTACGAGCAGCACTTC.

The V and J genes are TRBV7-9 and TRBJ2-5, with D tentatively TRBD2 (5 bases). The CDR3 loop spans 16 amino acids. CDR1 and CDR2 (germline): SEHNR, FQNEAQ (reference sequence). Trimming shortened V by 6 bases and J by 4 bases, and 21 bases separated the two germline ends. The CDR3 bases are TGTGCCAGCAGATTGGGAAGCGGATATGGGAGAGAGACCCAGTACTTC. Amino acid sequence: CASRLGSGYGRETQYF. The complete variable domain, with remaining parts taken from reference TRBV7-9 and TRBJ2-5, reads DTGVSQNPRHKITKRGQNVTFRCDPISEHNRLYWYRQTLGQGPEFLTYFQNEAQLEKSRLLSDRFSAERPKGSFSTLEIQRTEQGDSAMYLCASRLGSGYGRETQYFGPGTRLLVL.

This clonotype was detected a few times. The chain combines TRBV6-2 or TRBV6-3 with TRBJ2-5; D might be TRBD1 or TRBD2, each matching 5 bases. Germline CDR1 reads MNHEY; CDR2 reads SVGEGT. V dropped 10 bases and J dropped 5 bases, with 20 bases sitting between them. This CDR3 is 14 amino acids long. CDR3 region: CATFGAVGGETQYF. The CDR3 bases are TGTGCCACCTTCGGGGCAGTGGGTGGGGAGACCCAGTACTTC.

The chain has TRBV4-1 and TRBJ1-6; TRBD1 is a possible D gene (5 bases). V was trimmed by 1 base and J by 2 bases, leaving 21 bases between them. The CDR3 totals 20 residues. Germline CDR1 reads MGHRA; CDR2 reads YSYEKL. The CDR3 spells CASSQGIGRANDAYNSPLHF. The CDR3 coding sequence is TGCGCCAGCAGCCAAGGTATTGGCAGGGCTAATGACGCCTATAATTCACCCCTCCACTTT.

This clonotype appeared a few times. CDR3 residues: CASSLLSGGSYEQYF. The CDR3 nucleotides are TGTGCCAGCAGCTTACTAAGCGGGGGCTCCTACGAGCAGTACTTC. The chain has TRBV7-9 and TRBJ2-5; 8 bases match TRBD2. The J call is uncertain, as TRBJ2-7 better fits the DNA end. The CDR3 length is 15 residues. Germline CDR1 and CDR2: SEHNR and FQNEAQ (reference sequence).

V is TRBV15 and J is TRBJ2-7; D call uncertain. The length of the CDR3 is 13 residues. In germline, CDR1 is LNHNV, CDR2 YYDKDF (reference sequence). Trimming took 0 bases from V and 4 from J, leaving 7 bases between them. The CDR3 region has the DNA TGTGCCACCAGCAGAGATCATTGGTACGAGCAGTACTTC. Protein: CATSRDHWYEQYF.

This chain links TRBV3-1 with TRBJ1-4, with D perhaps matching TRBD1 (6 bases). The CDR3 covers 18 residues. Germline CDR1 and CDR2: LGHDT and YNNKEL (reference sequence). V lost 1 base, J lost 2 bases, and 17 bases lay in between. This chain's CDR3 is CASSQVVGRGTTNEKLFF. As DNA, the CDR3 is TGTGCCAGCAGCCAAGTCGTGGGCAGGGGCACGACTAATGAAAAACTGTTTTTT.

In its sample, this clonotype was seen many times. The V call is TRBV12-5, the J call TRBJ2-7; possible D gene TRBD2, 5 bases. This CDR3 spans 15 amino acids. With 2 bases removed from V and 5 bases from J, the gap between germline ends came to 16 bases. From germline, CDR1 is LGHNT and CDR2 FRNRAP. CDR3 in DNA: TGTGCTAGTGGTTTGTTCGGGGAATCCGTGAACGAGCAGTACTTC. Its protein is CASGLFGESVNEQYF. Full variable domain (outside the CDR3, taken from reference TRBV12-5 and TRBJ2-7): DARVTQTPRHKVTEMGQEVTMRCQPILGHNTVFWYRQTMMQGLELLAYFRNRAPLDDSGMPKDRFSAEMPDATLATLKIQPSEPRDSAVYFCASGLFGESVNEQYFGPGTRLTVT.

The rearrangement uses TRBV7-4 and TRBJ1-2; 7 bases fit TRBD1. Germline CDR1 SGHVT, CDR2 SQSDAQ. The CDR3 is 16 residues long. The trim removed 0 bases at V and 3 bases at J, leaving 7 bases unmatched. The CDR3 spells CASSLALTGAYYGYTF. DNA of the CDR3: TGTGCCAGCAGCTTAGCGCTAACAGGGGCTTACTATGGCTACACCTTC.

In its sample, this clonotype was seen a few times. The genes are TRBV20-1 and TRBJ1-2; the match to TRBD1 covers 7 bases. CDR1 and CDR2 (germline): DFQATT, SNEGSKA (reference sequence). There are 15 residues in the CDR3. After removal of 6 bases from V and 0 bases from J, the junction contained 10 bases not matched to a gene. CDR3 sequence reads: CSAPPGQTTNYGYTF. CDR3 in DNA: TGCAGTGCACCTCCGGGACAGACCACTAACTATGGCTACACCTTC.

This clonotype was observed a few times. The V gene is TRBV3-1, the J gene TRBJ2-1; a weak D match, TRBD1 (6 bases). Trimming cost V 3 bases and J 4 bases, with 13 bases left between them. This CDR3 contains 15 residues. Germline V CDR1 and CDR2: LGHDT, YNNKEL (reference sequence). The CDR3 region is CASSHRGQYYNEQFF. The CDR3 nucleotides read TGTGCCAGCAGCCACAGGGGCCAGTATTACAATGAGCAGTTCTTC.

This clonotype was seen a few times. The chain is built from TRBV20-1 and TRBJ2-5, with 9 positions matching TRBD1. CDR1 and CDR2 (germline): DFQATT, SNEGSKA (reference sequence). With 2 bases clipped from V and 4 bases from J, the junction kept 11 bases outside the gene matches. The CDR3 is 16 residues long. CDR3 sequence (DNA): TGCAGTGCTAGATCGGACCACAGGGGGCTCGGAGAGACCCAGTACTTC. Encoded protein: CSARSDHRGLGETQYF.

This clonotype was detected a few times. This sequence joins TRBV28 and TRBJ1-3, with TRBD1 identical over 9 bases. J gave up 1 base and V 5 bases, and 6 bases lay outside the gene matches. Germline loops: CDR1 MDHEN, CDR2 SYDVKM. CDR3 length equals 16 residues. CDR3 in amino acids: CASSLPGTGSGNTIYF. In DNA form, the CDR3 reads TGTGCCAGCAGTCTCCCCGGGACAGGGTCTGGAAACACCATATATTTT.

The table lists this clonotype with a few counts. The V gene is TRBV6-5, the J gene TRBJ2-7; 12 nucleotides align to TRBD2. After removal of 6 bases from V and 5 bases from J, the junction contained 8 bases not matched to a gene. The V gene's germline CDR1 is MNHEY and CDR2 SVGAGI. The CDR3 has 15 amino acids. The CDR3 nucleotides are TGTGCCAGCAGCCCAGGGACTAGCGGGCAAGACGAGCAGTACTTC. It is translated as CASSPGTSGQDEQYF.

This clonotype showed up just a few times. The junction and the germline gene differ at one end; a read error may be behind it. The chain links TRBV11-2 to TRBJ1-6; D is ambiguous. Germline lookup yields CDR1 SGHAT and CDR2 FQNNGV. This CDR3 region has 14 residues. CDR3 sequence: CASGFGSSDSPLHF. In nucleotides, the CDR3 is TGTGCCAGCGGCTTCGGGTCCTCGGATTCACCCCTCCACTTT.

The sample holds a few counts of this clonotype. V usage is TRBV5-1 and J usage is TRBJ1-2; the match to TRBD1 covers 7 bases. This CDR3 has 16 amino acids. V dropped 0 bases and J dropped 5; count of bases not matched to a gene: 10. Germline CDR1 is SGHRS and CDR2 is YFSETQ. CDR3 nucleotide sequence: TGCGCCAGCAGCTTGGGCCCCCAACAGGGGACTTATGGCTACACCTTC. This sequence encodes CASSLGPQQGTYGYTF.

This clonotype was seen only a few times. The rearrangement uses TRBV9 and TRBJ2-3, with 7 bases fitting TRBD2. CDR1 and CDR2 from the germline V gene are SGDLS and YYNGEE. The trim removed 0 bases at V and 7 bases at J, leaving 14 bases unmatched. The CDR3 is 17 amino acids. CDR3 sequence reads: CASSVDYGSGGSYTQYF. The CDR3 DNA reads TGTGCCAGCAGCGTAGATTACGGGTCGGGGGGATCATATACGCAGTATTTT.

This clonotype came up a few times. One end of the junction does not line up with germline, which may come from a read error. The rearrangement links TRBV14 to TRBJ2-1; TRBD2 agrees at 10 bases. Germline CDR1 and CDR2: SGHDN and FVKESK. The CDR3 is 17 residues long. The CDR3 loop is CASSQGQAGGLYNGQFF. The CDR3 nucleotides are TGTGCCAGCAGCCAAGGTCAAGCGGGAGGGCTCTACAATGGGCAGTTCTTC. Together with reference TRBV14 and TRBJ2-1, the CDR3 gives the full variable domain: EAGVTQFPSHSVIEKGQTVTLRCDPISGHDNLYWYRRVMGKEIKFLLHFVKESKQDESGMPNNRFLAERTGGTYSTLKVQPAELEDSGVYFCASSQGQAGGLYNGQFFGPGTRLTVL.

This chain uses TRBV7-3 with TRBJ2-7; TRBD2 might be the D (7 bases). The ends were cut back, 5 bases at V and 2 bases at J, with 31 bases in the middle. Per the germline V gene, CDR1 is SGHTA and CDR2 is FQGTGA. This CDR3 has 20 residues. The CDR3 bases are TGTGCCAGCAGCCCGGGGGGCCTGACCATCGGTTTACGTTGGGCCTACGAGCAGTACTTC. Protein sequence: CASSPGGLTIGLRWAYEQYF.